The rows below give T cell receptor beta chains drawn from one sample of a study of response to subunit inactivated influenza vaccine. MiXCR, run by TCRdb on the RT-PCR reads, gives a single entry per CDR3 protein. The data contain about 520,000 distinct CDR3 sequences, roughly 25% of them singletons. Specimen: CD4+ T cells sorted from PBMCs, collected 4 to 6 days after vaccination. Receptors were obtained from a man aged 50-59 years who received an inactivated influenza vaccine. Each CDR3 is given with its conserved first and last residue. Fields, in order: D gene, clone size, CDR3 length, J gene, V gene, CDR3 protein, CDR3 DNA. The D gene is left open where the match is weak. Size is stated for part of the rows, as once, few or many counts, or as a class when the clone is expanded.

.	.	15	TRBJ2-5	TRBV5-1	CASSLTGGYQETQYF	TGCGCCAGCAGCTTGACTGGGGGGTATCAAGAGACCCAGTACTTC
.	.	14	TRBJ1-5	TRBV2	CASSGQASNQPQHF	TGTGCCAGCAGTGGGCAGGCCAGCAATCAGCCCCAGCATTTT
.	.	18	TRBJ2-6	TRBV6-5	CASSYLWGSYSGANVLTF	TGTGCCAGCAGTTACTTGTGGGGGTCCTACTCTGGGGCCAACGTCCTGACTTTC
TRBD2	few	13	TRBJ2-7	TRBV20-1	CSAPFGTSREQYF	TGCAGTGCCCCCTTCGGGACTAGCCGCGAGCAGTACTTC
.	.	15	TRBJ1-4	TRBV7-9	CASSLSGQINEKLFF	TGTGCCAGCAGCTTGAGTGGGCAGATTAATGAAAAACTGTTTTTT
TRBD2	.	16	TRBJ2-3	TRBV12-3/TRBV12-4	CASSPLWAGEGDTQYF	TGTGCCAGCAGTCCTCTATGGGCGGGGGAGGGAGATACGCAGTATTTT
TRBD2	few	16	TRBJ2-3	TRBV5-1	CASSLSGRAGTDTQYF	TGCGCCAGCAGCTTGAGCGGGAGGGCCGGCACAGATACGCAGTATTTT
TRBD1	.	15	TRBJ1-2	TRBV4-3	CASSPRQGESYGYTF	TGCGCCAGCAGCCCACGACAGGGGGAATCCTATGGCTACACCTTC
.	few	15	TRBJ1-4	TRBV25-1	CASSNLGGGGEKLFF	TGTGCCAGCAGTAACCTAGGGGGAGGAGGCGAAAAACTGTTTTTT
.	.	17	TRBJ2-3	TRBV18	CASSSLEVGGQGDTQYF	TGTGCCAGCTCATCACTCGAAGTCGGGGGGCAGGGGGATACGCAGTATTTT
.	.	15	TRBJ2-3	TRBV5-1	CASSDRHTLGDTQYF	TGCGCCAGCAGCGACCGCCACACTTTAGGAGATACGCAGTATTTT
TRBD2	.	15	TRBJ2-3	TRBV5-1	CASRGAGTSTDTQYF	TGCGCCAGCAGAGGAGCGGGGACTAGCACAGATACGCAGTATTTT
.	.	14	TRBJ2-5	TRBV11-2	CASSLVGKQETQYF	TGTGCCAGCAGCTTAGTTGGCAAACAAGAGACCCAGTACTTC
TRBD2	.	16	TRBJ2-1	TRBV28	CASSLSFSGSRNEQFF	TGTGCCAGCAGTTTATCTTTCAGCGGGAGTCGCAATGAGCAGTTCTTC
.	.	14	TRBJ2-5	TRBV5-1	CASSRIGAQETQYF	TGCGCCAGCAGCCGAATTGGGGCCCAAGAGACCCAGTACTTC
TRBD1	.	15	TRBJ2-1	TRBV5-5	CASSREWTGHNEQFF	TGTGCCAGCAGCCGAGAGTGGACAGGGCACAATGAGCAGTTCTTC
.	many	15	TRBJ2-1	TRBV20-1	CSASFSGLRQNEQFF	TGCAGTGCTAGTTTTTCGGGACTCCGCCAAAATGAGCAGTTCTTC